This T cell receptor beta chain was sequenced for a study of T cell responses to AZD1222 COVID-19 vaccine. Some clones are missing from TCRdb's copy, which holds only in-frame ones; the method was immunoSEQ multiplex PCR. In the table there are 90,000 to 110,000 clones, roughly 90% of which are singletons. The CDR3 length is 16 residues. V trimming: 4 bases; J trimming: 2 bases; junction bases outside the gene matches: 4. Germline loops: CDR1 MGHDK, CDR2 SYGVNS. The origin of this receptor is an adult in good health. The starting material was peripheral blood, obtained on day 0 of AZD1222 vaccination. The V gene is TRBV25-1, the J gene TRBJ2-2, with 10 bases matching TRBD1. CDR3 protein: CASSARDRGNTGELFF. The CDR3 DNA reads as TGTGCCAGCAGTGCCCGGGACAGGGGTAACACCGGGGAGCTGTTTTTT. Combining the CDR3 with reference TRBV25-1 and TRBJ2-2 gives the whole variable domain EADIYQTPRYLVIGTGKKITLECSQTMGHDKMYWYQQDPGMELHLIHYSYGVNSTEKGDLSSESTVSRIRTEHFPLTLESARPSHTSQYLCASSARDRGNTGELFFGEGSRLTVL.